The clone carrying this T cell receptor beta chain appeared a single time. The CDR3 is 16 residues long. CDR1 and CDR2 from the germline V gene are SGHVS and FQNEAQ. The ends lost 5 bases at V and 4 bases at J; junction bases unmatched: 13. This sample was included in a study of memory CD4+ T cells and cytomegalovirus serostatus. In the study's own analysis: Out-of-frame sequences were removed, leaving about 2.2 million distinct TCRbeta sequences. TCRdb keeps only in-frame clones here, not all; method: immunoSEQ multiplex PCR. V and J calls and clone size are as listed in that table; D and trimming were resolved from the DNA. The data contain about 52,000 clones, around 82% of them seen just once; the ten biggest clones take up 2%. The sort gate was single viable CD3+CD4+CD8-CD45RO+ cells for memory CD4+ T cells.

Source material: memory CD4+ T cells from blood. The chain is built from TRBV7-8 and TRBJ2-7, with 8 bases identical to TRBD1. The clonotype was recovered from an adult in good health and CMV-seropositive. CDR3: CASSPHGQGAKYEQYF. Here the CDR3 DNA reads TGTGCCAGCAGCCCTCACGGGCAGGGGGCTAAGTACGAGCAGTACTTC.